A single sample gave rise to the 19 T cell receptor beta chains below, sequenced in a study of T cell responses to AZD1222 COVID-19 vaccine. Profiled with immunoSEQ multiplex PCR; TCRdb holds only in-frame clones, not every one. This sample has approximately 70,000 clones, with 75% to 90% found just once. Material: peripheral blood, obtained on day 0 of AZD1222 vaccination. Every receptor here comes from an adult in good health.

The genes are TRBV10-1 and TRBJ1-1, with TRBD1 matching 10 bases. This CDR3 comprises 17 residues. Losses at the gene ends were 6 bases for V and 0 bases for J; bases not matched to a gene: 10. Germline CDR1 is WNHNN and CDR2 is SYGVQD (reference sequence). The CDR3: CASSPGTGDIMNTEAFF. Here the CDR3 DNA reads TGCGCCAGCAGCCCCGGGACAGGGGACATCATGAACACTGAAGCTTTCTTT.

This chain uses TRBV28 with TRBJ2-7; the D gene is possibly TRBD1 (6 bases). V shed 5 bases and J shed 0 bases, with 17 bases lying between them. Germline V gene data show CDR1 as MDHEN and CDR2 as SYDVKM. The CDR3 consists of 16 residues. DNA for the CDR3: TGTGCCAGCAGTACCGGACAGAGTGGCTTCTCCTACGAGCAGTACTTC. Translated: CASSTGQSGFSYEQYF.

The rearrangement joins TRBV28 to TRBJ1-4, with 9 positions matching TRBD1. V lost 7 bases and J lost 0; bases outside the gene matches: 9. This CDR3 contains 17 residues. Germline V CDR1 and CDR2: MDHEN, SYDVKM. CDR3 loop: CASNGQGIIATNEKLFF. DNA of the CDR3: TGTGCCAGCAACGGACAGGGGATTATTGCAACTAATGAAAAACTGTTTTTT.

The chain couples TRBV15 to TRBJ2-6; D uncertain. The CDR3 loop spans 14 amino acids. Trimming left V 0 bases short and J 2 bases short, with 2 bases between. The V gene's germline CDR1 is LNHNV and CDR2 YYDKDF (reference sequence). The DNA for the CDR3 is TGTGCCACCAGCAGAGATACTGGGGCCAACGTCCTGACTTTC. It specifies CATSRDTGANVLTF.

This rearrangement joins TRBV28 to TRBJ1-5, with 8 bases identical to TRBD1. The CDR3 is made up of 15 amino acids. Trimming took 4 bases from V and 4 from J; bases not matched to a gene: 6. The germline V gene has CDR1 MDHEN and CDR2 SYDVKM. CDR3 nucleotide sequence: TGTGCCAGCAGTTCCGGACAGGGTCGAAATCAGCCCCAGCATTTT. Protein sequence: CASSSGQGRNQPQHF.

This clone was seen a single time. The CDR3: CASSKPPPGQGTDTQYF. The CDR3 nucleotides are TGTGCCAGTAGCAAACCCCCACCGGGACAGGGGACAGATACGCAGTATTTT. The chain combines TRBV19 with TRBJ2-3; 10 bases line up with TRBD1. Germline V gives CDR1 LNHDA, CDR2 SQIVND (reference sequence). V dropped 6 bases and J dropped 3; count of bases not matched to a gene: 12. There are 17 residues in the CDR3.

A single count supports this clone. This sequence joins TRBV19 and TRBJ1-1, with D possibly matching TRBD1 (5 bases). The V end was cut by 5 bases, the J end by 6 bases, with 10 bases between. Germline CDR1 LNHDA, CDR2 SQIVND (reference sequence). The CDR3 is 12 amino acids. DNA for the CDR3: TGTGCCAGTAGTGCGACGGGGGCTGAAGCTTTCTTT. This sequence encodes CASSATGAEAFF.

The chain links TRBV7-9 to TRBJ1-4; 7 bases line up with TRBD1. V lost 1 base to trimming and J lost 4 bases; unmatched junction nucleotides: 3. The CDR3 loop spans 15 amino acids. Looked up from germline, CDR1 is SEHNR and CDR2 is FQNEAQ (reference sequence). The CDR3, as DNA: TGTGCCAGCAGCTTAGGGGACAGCCTTAATGAAAAACTGTTTTTT. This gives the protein CASSLGDSLNEKLFF.

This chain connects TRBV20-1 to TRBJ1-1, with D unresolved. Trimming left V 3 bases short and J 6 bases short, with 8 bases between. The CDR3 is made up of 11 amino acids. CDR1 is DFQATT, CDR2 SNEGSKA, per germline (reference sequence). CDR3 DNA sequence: TGCAGTGCTAGCTCTGATCCTGAAGCTTTCTTT. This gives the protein CSASSDPEAFF.

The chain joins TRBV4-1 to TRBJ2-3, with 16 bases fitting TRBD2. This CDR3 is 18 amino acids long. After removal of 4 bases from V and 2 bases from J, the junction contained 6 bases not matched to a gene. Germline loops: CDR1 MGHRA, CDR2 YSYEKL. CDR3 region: CASSPGLAGGPFTDTQYF. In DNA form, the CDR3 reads TGCGCCAGCAGCCCGGGACTAGCGGGAGGGCCTTTCACAGATACGCAGTATTTT.

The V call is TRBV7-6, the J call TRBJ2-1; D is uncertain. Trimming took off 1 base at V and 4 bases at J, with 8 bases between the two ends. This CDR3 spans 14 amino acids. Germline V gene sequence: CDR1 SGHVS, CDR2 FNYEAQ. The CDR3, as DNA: TGTGCCAGCAGCTTAGAAGGAGATTACAATGAGCAGTTCTTC. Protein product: CASSLEGDYNEQFF.

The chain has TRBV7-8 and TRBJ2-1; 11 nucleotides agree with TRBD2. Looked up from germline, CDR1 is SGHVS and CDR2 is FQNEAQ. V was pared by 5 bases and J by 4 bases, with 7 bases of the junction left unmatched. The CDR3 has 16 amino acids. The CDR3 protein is CASSLGTSGTYNEQFF. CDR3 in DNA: TGTGCCAGCAGCCTAGGGACTAGCGGAACTTACAATGAGCAGTTCTTC.

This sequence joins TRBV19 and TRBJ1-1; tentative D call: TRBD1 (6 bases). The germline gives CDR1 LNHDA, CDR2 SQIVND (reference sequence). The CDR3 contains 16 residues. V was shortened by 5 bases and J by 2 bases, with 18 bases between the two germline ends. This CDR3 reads CASSPLSGDKNTEAFF. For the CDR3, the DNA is TGTGCCAGTAGTCCCCTAAGTGGGGACAAAAACACTGAAGCTTTCTTT.

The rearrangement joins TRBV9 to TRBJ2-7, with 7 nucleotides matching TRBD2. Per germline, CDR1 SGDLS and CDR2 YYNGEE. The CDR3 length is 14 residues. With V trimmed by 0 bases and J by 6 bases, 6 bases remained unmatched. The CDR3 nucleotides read TGTGCCAGCAGCGTAGGGCGGGAGCCTAGCGAGCAGTACTTC. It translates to CASSVGREPSEQYF. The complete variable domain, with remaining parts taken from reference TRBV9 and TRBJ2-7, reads DSGVTQTPKHLITATGQRVTLRCSPRSGDLSVYWYQQSLDQGLQFLIQYYNGEERAKGNILERFSAQQFPDLHSELNLSSLELGDSALYFCASSVGREPSEQYFGPGTRLTVT.

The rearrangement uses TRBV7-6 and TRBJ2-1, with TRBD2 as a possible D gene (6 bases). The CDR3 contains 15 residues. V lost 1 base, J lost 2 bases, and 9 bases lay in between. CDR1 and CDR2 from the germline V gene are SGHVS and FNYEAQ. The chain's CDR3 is CASSLGRGTYNEQFF. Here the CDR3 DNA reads TGTGCCAGCAGCTTAGGGCGGGGAACCTACAATGAGCAGTTCTTC.

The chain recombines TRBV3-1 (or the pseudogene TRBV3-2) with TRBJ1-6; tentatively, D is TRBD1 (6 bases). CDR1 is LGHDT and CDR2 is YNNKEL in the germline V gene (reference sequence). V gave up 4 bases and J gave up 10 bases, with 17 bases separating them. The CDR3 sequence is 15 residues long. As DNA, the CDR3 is TGTGCCAGCAGCCGGGATGGTAGGGGGTTCTCACCCCTCCACTTT. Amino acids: CASSRDGRGFSPLHF.

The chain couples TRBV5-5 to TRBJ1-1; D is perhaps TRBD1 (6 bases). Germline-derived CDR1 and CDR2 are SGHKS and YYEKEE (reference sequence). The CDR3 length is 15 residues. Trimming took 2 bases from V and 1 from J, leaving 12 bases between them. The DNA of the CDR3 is TGTGCCAGCAGCTTTGATGGGGGCGCGAACACTGAAGCTTTCTTT. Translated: CASSFDGGANTEAFF.

The CDR3: CASTPGQAAIGGYTF. CDR3 in DNA: TGTGCCAGCACCCCCGGACAGGCGGCGATTGGTGGCTACACCTTC. The chain has TRBV3-1 (or the pseudogene TRBV3-2) and TRBJ1-2, with 7 bases aligning to TRBD1. Unmatched junction bases numbered 15, after V lost 7 bases and J lost 7 bases. Germline CDR1 LGHDT, CDR2 YNNKEL (reference sequence). The CDR3 has 15 residues.

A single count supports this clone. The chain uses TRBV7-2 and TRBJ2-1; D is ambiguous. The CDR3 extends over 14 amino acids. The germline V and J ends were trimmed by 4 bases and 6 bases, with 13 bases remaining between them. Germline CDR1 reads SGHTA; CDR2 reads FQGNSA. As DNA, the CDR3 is TGTGCCAGCAGCTACGTTGGGCAGGCCAATGAGCAGTTCTTC. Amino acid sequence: CASSYVGQANEQFF.